These T cell receptor beta chains were read from a single sample in a study of a mutant IDH1 vaccine in newly diagnosed glioma. Their cognate antigens are unknown. TCRdb's copy holds only in-frame clones and misses some; the assay was immunoSEQ multiplex PCR. Seen here are more than 35,000 clones, around 85% observed once, and the top ten hold approximately 1.5%. This specimen consisted of PBMCs, obtained from a glioma patient whose treatment included an IDH1 peptide vaccine. These receptors were taken from a man aged 40-49 years with glioma. Each CDR3 is given with its conserved first and last residue. The order of the fields is V gene, clone size, D gene, J gene, CDR3 length, CDR3 DNA, CDR3 protein. A D gene is named only where the DNA matches it firmly. A row's size may be missing; if present it is once, few, many or a size class.

v_call: TRBV27; clone_size: NA; d_call: NA; j_call: TRBJ2-3; cdr3_length: 14; cdr3_nt: TGTGCCAGCAGTTCCCTGACCCCCTGGGATACGCAGTATTTT; cdr3_aa: CASSSLTPWDTQYF
v_call: TRBV5-1; clone_size: NA; d_call: TRBD2; j_call: TRBJ2-7; cdr3_length: 15; cdr3_nt: TGCGCCAGCAGTTTGGAACTAGCGGGAGCCTACGAGCAGTACTTC; cdr3_aa: CASSLELAGAYEQYF
v_call: TRBV27; clone_size: NA; d_call: TRBD2; j_call: TRBJ2-3; cdr3_length: 15; cdr3_nt: TGTGCCAGCAGTTCGGGACTAGCGGGAGGTAATACGCAGTATTTT; cdr3_aa: CASSSGLAGGNTQYF
v_call: TRBV7-8; clone_size: NA; d_call: NA; j_call: TRBJ2-5; cdr3_length: 13; cdr3_nt: TGTGCCAGCTATACGGGATCGGGAGAGACCCAGTACTTC; cdr3_aa: CASYTGSGETQYF
v_call: TRBV7-2; clone_size: NA; d_call: TRBD2; j_call: TRBJ2-1; cdr3_length: 15; cdr3_nt: TGTGCCAGCAGCTCGGGGACTAGCGGATATAATGAGCAGTTCTTC; cdr3_aa: CASSSGTSGYNEQFF
v_call: TRBV6-5; clone_size: once; d_call: TRBD2; j_call: TRBJ2-7; cdr3_length: 14; cdr3_nt: TGTGCCAGCACCCGGACTAGCGGGAGACACGAGCAGTACTTC; cdr3_aa: CASTRTSGRHEQYF
v_call: TRBV19; clone_size: NA; d_call: NA; j_call: TRBJ2-7; cdr3_length: 17; cdr3_nt: TGTGCCAGTAGCACGGCGATCGGGACTGGCCCTTCCTACGAGCAGTACTTC; cdr3_aa: CASSTAIGTGPSYEQYF
v_call: TRBV7-6; clone_size: NA; d_call: TRBD1; j_call: TRBJ1-2; cdr3_length: 15; cdr3_nt: TGTGCCAGCAGCTCCCGACAGGGGTTGAACTATGGCTACACCTTC; cdr3_aa: CASSSRQGLNYGYTF
v_call: TRBV28; clone_size: NA; d_call: TRBD1; j_call: TRBJ1-4; cdr3_length: 17; cdr3_nt: TGTGCCAGCAGTTCCGGGACAGGTGCCGCAACTAATGAAAAACTGTTTTTT; cdr3_aa: CASSSGTGAATNEKLFF
v_call: TRBV7-2; clone_size: NA; d_call: TRBD2; j_call: TRBJ2-3; cdr3_length: 15; cdr3_nt: TGTGCCAGCAGCTTATGGGGGGGTCGCACAGATACGCAGTATTTT; cdr3_aa: CASSLWGGRTDTQYF
v_call: TRBV6-5; clone_size: NA; d_call: NA; j_call: TRBJ2-7; cdr3_length: 14; cdr3_nt: TGTGCCAGCAGTCCGCCCGCCGTTTCCTACGAGCAGTACTTC; cdr3_aa: CASSPPAVSYEQYF
v_call: TRBV7-6; clone_size: NA; d_call: TRBD2; j_call: TRBJ2-7; cdr3_length: 17; cdr3_nt: TGTGCCAGCAGCTTAAACCTAGCGGGAGACGGATATGGTGGGCAGTACTTC; cdr3_aa: CASSLNLAGDGYGGQYF
v_call: TRBV7-8; clone_size: few; d_call: NA; j_call: TRBJ2-1; cdr3_length: 13; cdr3_nt: TGTGCCAGCAGCCCGCCCCTGGTTAATGAGCAGTTCTTC; cdr3_aa: CASSPPLVNEQFF
v_call: TRBV7-3; clone_size: once; d_call: NA; j_call: TRBJ1-1; cdr3_length: 13; cdr3_nt: TGTGCCAGCAGCTTGTCAGCGAACACTGAAGCTTTCTTT; cdr3_aa: CASSLSANTEAFF
v_call: TRBV5-4; clone_size: NA; d_call: NA; j_call: TRBJ1-3; cdr3_length: 15; cdr3_nt: TGTGCCAGCAGCCCGATACACGAACAAGGAAACACCATATATTTT; cdr3_aa: CASSPIHEQGNTIYF
v_call: TRBV18; clone_size: NA; d_call: TRBD2; j_call: TRBJ2-1; cdr3_length: 14; cdr3_nt: TGTGCCAGCTCGGGACTAGCGGGAGGTAATTTTCAGTTCTTC; cdr3_aa: CASSGLAGGNFQFF
v_call: TRBV29-1; clone_size: few; d_call: TRBD2; j_call: TRBJ2-2; cdr3_length: 17; cdr3_nt: TGCAGCGTTGAAGGGTTAGCGGGAGGGCCGAGCACCGGGGAGCTGTTTTTT; cdr3_aa: CSVEGLAGGPSTGELFF
v_call: TRBV19; clone_size: NA; d_call: NA; j_call: TRBJ2-3; cdr3_length: 13; cdr3_nt: TGTGCCACCACGGGGCTGCGCTCCGATACGCAGTATTTT; cdr3_aa: CATTGLRSDTQYF
v_call: TRBV4-1; clone_size: NA; d_call: NA; j_call: TRBJ2-5; cdr3_length: 16; cdr3_nt: TGCGCCAGCAGCCAACAGCCAGGAGGGTTGTGGGAGACCCAGTACTTC; cdr3_aa: CASSQQPGGLWETQYF
v_call: TRBV7-3; clone_size: NA; d_call: NA; j_call: TRBJ1-1; cdr3_length: 13; cdr3_nt: TGTGCCAGCAGCTTAAGTACATCCACTGAAGCTTTCTTT; cdr3_aa: CASSLSTSTEAFF
v_call: TRBV27; clone_size: NA; d_call: NA; j_call: TRBJ1-5; cdr3_length: 14; cdr3_nt: TGTGCCAGCAGTCCCCTCGACGGGTATCAGCCCCAGCATTTT; cdr3_aa: CASSPLDGYQPQHF
v_call: TRBV5-1; clone_size: NA; d_call: TRBD2; j_call: TRBJ2-5; cdr3_length: 15; cdr3_nt: TGCGCCAGCACCCTAGATCCGGGAGGCGAAGAGACCCAGTACTTC; cdr3_aa: CASTLDPGGEETQYF
v_call: TRBV19; clone_size: NA; d_call: TRBD1; j_call: TRBJ1-1; cdr3_length: 15; cdr3_nt: TGTGCCAGTAGATCGCCGGGACAGGCCTACACTGAAGCTTTCTTT; cdr3_aa: CASRSPGQAYTEAFF
v_call: TRBV4-1; clone_size: NA; d_call: NA; j_call: TRBJ1-4; cdr3_length: 14; cdr3_nt: TGCGCCAGCAGCCATCCTGGGCAGGGCGGGAAACTGTTTTTT; cdr3_aa: CASSHPGQGGKLFF
v_call: TRBV18; clone_size: once; d_call: TRBD2; j_call: TRBJ2-3; cdr3_length: 15; cdr3_nt: TGTGCCAGCTCACAGGCTAGCGGGAGCACAGATACGCAGTATTTT; cdr3_aa: CASSQASGSTDTQYF
v_call: TRBV7-2; clone_size: NA; d_call: NA; j_call: TRBJ1-1; cdr3_length: 13; cdr3_nt: TGTGCCAGCAGCTTAGTTCTGGGGACGGAGGCTTTCTTT; cdr3_aa: CASSLVLGTEAFF
v_call: TRBV7-2; clone_size: NA; d_call: NA; j_call: TRBJ1-2; cdr3_length: 14; cdr3_nt: TGTGCCAGCAGCCCCCGACAGGAGCTTTATGGCTACACCTTC; cdr3_aa: CASSPRQELYGYTF
v_call: TRBV2; clone_size: NA; d_call: TRBD1; j_call: TRBJ2-5; cdr3_length: 12; cdr3_nt: TGTGCCAGCATGGTAGGGGGCGAGACCCAGTACTTC; cdr3_aa: CASMVGGETQYF
v_call: TRBV4-2; clone_size: NA; d_call: NA; j_call: TRBJ2-4; cdr3_length: 16; cdr3_nt: TGTGCCAGCAGCCAAGGTGCAACTCTAGCCAAAAACATTCAGTACTTC; cdr3_aa: CASSQGATLAKNIQYF
v_call: TRBV5-1; clone_size: NA; d_call: TRBD2; j_call: TRBJ2-5; cdr3_length: 15; cdr3_nt: TGCGCCAGCAGCTTTCAGCGGGAGGGCCTAAAGACCCAGTACTTC; cdr3_aa: CASSFQREGLKTQYF
v_call: TRBV10-3; clone_size: NA; d_call: NA; j_call: TRBJ2-2; cdr3_length: 15; cdr3_nt: TGTGCCATCAGTTCCCTGGGCCCCTACGGCGGGGAGCTGTTTTTT; cdr3_aa: CAISSLGPYGGELFF
v_call: TRBV11-3; clone_size: NA; d_call: NA; j_call: TRBJ1-3; cdr3_length: 14; cdr3_nt: TGTGCCAGCAGCATGAACAGGGATAGGAACACCATATATTTT; cdr3_aa: CASSMNRDRNTIYF
v_call: TRBV5-4; clone_size: NA; d_call: NA; j_call: TRBJ2-5; cdr3_length: 17; cdr3_nt: TGTGCCAGCAGCCGGAGGGGGGGGGTAGGATCAAGTGAGACCCAGTACTTC; cdr3_aa: CASSRRGGVGSSETQYF
v_call: TRBV11-2; clone_size: once; d_call: TRBD1; j_call: TRBJ2-7; cdr3_length: 16; cdr3_nt: TGTGCCAGCAGCCTCTTGGGACAGGGTGGCCTCTACGAGCAGTACTTC; cdr3_aa: CASSLLGQGGLYEQYF
v_call: TRBV7-9; clone_size: NA; d_call: NA; j_call: TRBJ1-1; cdr3_length: 14; cdr3_nt: TGTGCCAGCGGAAAAACAGGGATAGGCACTGAAGCTTTCTTT; cdr3_aa: CASGKTGIGTEAFF
v_call: TRBV10-3; clone_size: once; d_call: TRBD1; j_call: TRBJ1-1; cdr3_length: 15; cdr3_nt: TGTGCCATCAGTGAGAGGGGGCAGGGAGATACTGAAGCTTTCTTT; cdr3_aa: CAISERGQGDTEAFF
v_call: TRBV19; clone_size: NA; d_call: TRBD1; j_call: TRBJ1-2; cdr3_length: 15; cdr3_nt: TGTGCCAGTAACGAGGAGGGACAGGGGATCTATGGCTACACCTTC; cdr3_aa: CASNEEGQGIYGYTF
v_call: TRBV7-2; clone_size: NA; d_call: NA; j_call: TRBJ1-3; cdr3_length: 14; cdr3_nt: TGTGCCAGCACCCAGGGCCCGACTGGAAACACCATATATTTT; cdr3_aa: CASTQGPTGNTIYF
v_call: TRBV11-2; clone_size: NA; d_call: NA; j_call: TRBJ2-7; cdr3_length: 14; cdr3_nt: TGTGCCAGCAGCCGTATAAGCCTCCATGGGGAGCAGTACTTC; cdr3_aa: CASSRISLHGEQYF
v_call: TRBV27; clone_size: NA; d_call: NA; j_call: TRBJ1-2; cdr3_length: 11; cdr3_nt: TGTGCCAGCAGTTTAGTTGATGGCTACACCTTC; cdr3_aa: CASSLVDGYTF
v_call: TRBV15; clone_size: NA; d_call: TRBD1; j_call: TRBJ2-3; cdr3_length: 15; cdr3_nt: TGTGCCACCAGCGGGCTGGACAGGGCTCGGGATACGCAGTATTTT; cdr3_aa: CATSGLDRARDTQYF
v_call: TRBV7-6; clone_size: NA; d_call: NA; j_call: TRBJ1-1; cdr3_length: 18; cdr3_nt: TGTGCCAGCAGCTCGGGACCGGGGGGGCCGAACATGAACACTGAAGCTTTCTTT; cdr3_aa: CASSSGPGGPNMNTEAFF
v_call: TRBV5-1; clone_size: NA; d_call: TRBD1; j_call: TRBJ2-5; cdr3_length: 13; cdr3_nt: TGCGCCAGCAGCCAGGGACAGGGGGAGACCCAGTACTTC; cdr3_aa: CASSQGQGETQYF
v_call: TRBV20-1; clone_size: few; d_call: NA; j_call: TRBJ2-7; cdr3_length: 11; cdr3_nt: TGCAGTGTTGACGAAGGCTACGAGCAGTACTTC; cdr3_aa: CSVDEGYEQYF
v_call: TRBV7-2; clone_size: NA; d_call: NA; j_call: TRBJ2-5; cdr3_length: 12; cdr3_nt: TGTGCCACTTCCACCGACAGGAAGACCCAGTACTTC; cdr3_aa: CATSTDRKTQYF
v_call: TRBV9; clone_size: NA; d_call: TRBD2; j_call: TRBJ2-1; cdr3_length: 15; cdr3_nt: TGTGCCAGCAGCCTACAGGAGCGGGGAAACAATGAGCAGTTCTTC; cdr3_aa: CASSLQERGNNEQFF
v_call: TRBV20-1; clone_size: NA; d_call: NA; j_call: TRBJ1-5; cdr3_length: 11; cdr3_nt: TGCAGTGCTACCGAGAATCAGCCCCAGCATTTT; cdr3_aa: CSATENQPQHF